Sequencing of this TCR beta chain was carried out in a study of tumor-infiltrating lymphocytes in primary liver carcinoma. Study as a whole: The patients comprised men and women between the ages of 30 and 69 years.

Co-extraction of both nucleic acids (RNA and DNA) used about 18-34 mg of unsorted bulk tissue. Surgical resection was used to treat these primary liver carcinoma patients. No treatment had been given to the patients, who were chronically infected with HBV. Germline V gene lookup returns CDR1 SGHNT and CDR2 YENEEA. This CDR3 contains 17 residues. The V end was cut by 5 bases, the J end by 2 bases, with 20 bases between. Note on this clonotype: Antigen unknown.

Notes on the study in general: Tumors reached a significantly greater top-250-clone fraction than blood did (p = 0.039).

The investigators made TCR beta cDNA from about 510 ng total RNA, using a constant-region primer. It was through three nested multiplex PCR rounds of slightly modified ARM-PCR that TCR beta libraries arose. With TRBV1-TRBV30 forward primers and a C-beta reverse primer, the first two PCR rounds were run for about 10 cycles each. In TCRdb, the multiplex PCR reads were re-called with MiXCR into one record per CDR3 protein. Altogether about 29,000 distinct CDR3 sequences are present, around 80% being singletons, with the ten largest covering roughly 34%. Material for sequencing was liver tumor tissue from sampling region 5. Sample subset: tumor region T5, tumor centre. The chain couples TRBV11-3 to TRBJ2-3; no clear D gene. This clonotype was obtained from a man aged 35 to 55 with primary liver carcinoma and hepatitis B virus infection. The CDR3 is CASSPLADGSNTDTQYF. The DNA of the CDR3 is TGTGCCAGCAGCCCCCTGGCGGATGGAAGTAACACAGATACGCAGTATTTT.